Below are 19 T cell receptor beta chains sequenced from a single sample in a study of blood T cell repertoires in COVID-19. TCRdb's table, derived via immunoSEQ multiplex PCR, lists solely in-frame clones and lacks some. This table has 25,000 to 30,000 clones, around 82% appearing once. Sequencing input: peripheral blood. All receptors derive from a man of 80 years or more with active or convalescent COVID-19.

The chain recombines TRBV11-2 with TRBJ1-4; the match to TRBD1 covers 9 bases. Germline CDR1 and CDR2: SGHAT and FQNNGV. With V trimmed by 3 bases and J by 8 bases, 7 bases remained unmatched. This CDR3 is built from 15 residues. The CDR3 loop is CASSLQPGQGEKLFF. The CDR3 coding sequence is TGTGCCAGCAGCTTGCAGCCGGGACAGGGCGAAAAACTGTTTTTT.

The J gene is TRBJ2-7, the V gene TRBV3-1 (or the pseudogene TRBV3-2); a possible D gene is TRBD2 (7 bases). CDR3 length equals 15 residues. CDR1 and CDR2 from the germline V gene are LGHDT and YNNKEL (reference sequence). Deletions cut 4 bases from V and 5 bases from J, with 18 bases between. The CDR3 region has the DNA TGTGCCAGCAGCCCCGCGGAGGGGGGGGCGAACGAGCAGTACTTC. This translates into CASSPAEGGANEQYF.

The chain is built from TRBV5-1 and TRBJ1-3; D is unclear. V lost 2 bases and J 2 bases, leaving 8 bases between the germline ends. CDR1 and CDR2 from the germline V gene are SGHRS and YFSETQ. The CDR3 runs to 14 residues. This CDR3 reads CASSFGGTGNTIYF. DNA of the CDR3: TGCGCCAGCAGCTTCGGAGGCACTGGAAACACCATATATTTT.

This chain's CDR3 is CATSREIRGGELFF. Written as DNA, the CDR3 is TGTGCCACCAGCAGAGAAATCAGGGGCGGGGAGCTGTTTTTT. The gene calls are TRBV15 and TRBJ2-2, with D tentatively TRBD1 (6 bases). The CDR3 extends over 14 amino acids. CDR1 and CDR2 from the germline V gene are LNHNV and YYDKDF (reference sequence). Trimming left V 0 bases short and J 7 bases short, with 9 bases between.

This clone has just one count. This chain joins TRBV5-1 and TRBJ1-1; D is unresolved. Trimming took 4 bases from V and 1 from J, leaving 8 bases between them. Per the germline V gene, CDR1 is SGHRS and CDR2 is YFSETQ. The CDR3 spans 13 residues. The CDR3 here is CASSLVANTEAFF. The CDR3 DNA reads TGCGCCAGCAGCCTAGTAGCGAACACTGAAGCTTTCTTT.

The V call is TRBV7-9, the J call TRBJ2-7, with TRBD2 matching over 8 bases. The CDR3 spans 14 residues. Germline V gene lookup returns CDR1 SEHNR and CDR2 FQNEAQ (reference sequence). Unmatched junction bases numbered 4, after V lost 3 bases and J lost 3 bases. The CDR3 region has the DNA TGTGCCAGCAGCTTCGCCCGGGGGGGCTACGAGCAGTACTTC. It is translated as CASSFARGGYEQYF.

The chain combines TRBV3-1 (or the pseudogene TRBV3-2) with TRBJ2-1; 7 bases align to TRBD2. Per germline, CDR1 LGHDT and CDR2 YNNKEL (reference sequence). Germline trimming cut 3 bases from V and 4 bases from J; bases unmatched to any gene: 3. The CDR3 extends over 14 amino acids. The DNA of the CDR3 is TGTGCCAGCAGCCAGGGCGGGGGTTACAATGAGCAGTTCTTC. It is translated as CASSQGGGYNEQFF.

The CDR3 bases are TGCGCCAGCAGCTTTCGTCCCGCTACAGGGGGCGGGCGGCAAGAGACCCAGTACTTC. Its protein product is CASSFRPATGGGRQETQYF. The chain is built from TRBV5-1 and TRBJ2-5; 9 bases map to TRBD1. Germline V gene sequence: CDR1 SGHRS, CDR2 YFSETQ. CDR3 length equals 19 residues. With V trimmed by 2 bases and J by 2 bases, 16 bases remained unmatched.

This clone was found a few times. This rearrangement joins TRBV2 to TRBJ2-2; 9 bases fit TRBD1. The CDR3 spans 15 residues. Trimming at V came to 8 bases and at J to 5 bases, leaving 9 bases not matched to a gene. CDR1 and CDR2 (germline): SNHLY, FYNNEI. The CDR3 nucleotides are TGTGCCAGCCTATATGGGACAGGGAGTACCGGGGAGCTGTTTTTT. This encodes CASLYGTGSTGELFF.

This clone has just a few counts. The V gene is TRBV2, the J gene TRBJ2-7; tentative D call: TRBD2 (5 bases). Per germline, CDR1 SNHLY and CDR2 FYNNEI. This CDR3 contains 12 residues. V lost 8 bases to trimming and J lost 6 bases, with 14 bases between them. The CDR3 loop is CASGSGSGEQYF. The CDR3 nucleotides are TGTGCCAGCGGGAGCGGTTCCGGCGAGCAGTACTTC.

CDR3 sequence reads: CASSIEPKEGNTEAFF. In nucleotides, the CDR3 is TGTGCCAGTAGTATAGAACCCAAGGAGGGAAACACTGAAGCTTTCTTT. The chain recombines TRBV19 with TRBJ1-1; no clear D gene. Germline CDR1 reads LNHDA; CDR2 reads SQIVND (reference sequence). V lost 0 bases, J lost 2 bases, and 13 bases lay in between. The CDR3 is 16 residues long.

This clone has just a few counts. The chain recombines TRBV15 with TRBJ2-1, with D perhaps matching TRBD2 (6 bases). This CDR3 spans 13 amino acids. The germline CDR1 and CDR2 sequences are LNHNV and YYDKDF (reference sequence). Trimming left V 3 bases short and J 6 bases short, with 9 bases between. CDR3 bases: TGTGCCACCAGCAGGCAACTAGCCAATGAGCAGTTCTTC. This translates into CATSRQLANEQFF.

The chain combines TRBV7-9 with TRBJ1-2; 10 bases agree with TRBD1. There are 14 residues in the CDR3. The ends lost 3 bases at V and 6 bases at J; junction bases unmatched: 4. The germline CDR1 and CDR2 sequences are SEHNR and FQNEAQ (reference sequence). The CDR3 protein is CASSLSGTGDGYTF. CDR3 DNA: TGTGCCAGCAGCTTGTCCGGGACAGGGGATGGCTACACCTTC.

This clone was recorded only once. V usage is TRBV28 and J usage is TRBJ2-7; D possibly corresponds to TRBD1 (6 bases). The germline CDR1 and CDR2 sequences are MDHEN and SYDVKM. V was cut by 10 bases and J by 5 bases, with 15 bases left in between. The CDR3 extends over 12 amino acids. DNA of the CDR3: TGTGCCACCGGGACATTCTTGGACGAGCAGTACTTC. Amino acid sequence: CATGTFLDEQYF. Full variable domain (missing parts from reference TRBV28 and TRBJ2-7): DVKVTQSSRYLVKRTGEKVFLECVQDMDHENMFWYRQDPGLGLRLIYFSYDVKMKEKGDIPEGYSVSREKKERFSLILESASTNQTSMYLCATGTFLDEQYFGPGTRLTVT.

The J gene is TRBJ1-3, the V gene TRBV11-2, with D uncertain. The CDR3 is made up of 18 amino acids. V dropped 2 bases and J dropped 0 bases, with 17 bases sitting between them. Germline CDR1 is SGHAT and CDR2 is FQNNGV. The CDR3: CASSLSPSWALSGNTIYF. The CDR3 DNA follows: TGTGCCAGCAGCTTAAGTCCGTCTTGGGCCCTCTCTGGAAACACCATATATTTT.

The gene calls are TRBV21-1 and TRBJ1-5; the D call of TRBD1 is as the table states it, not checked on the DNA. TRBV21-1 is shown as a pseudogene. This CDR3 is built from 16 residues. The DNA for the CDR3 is TGTGCCAGCAGCAAAGAAATCAGGGCCCCTAATCAGCCCCAGCATTTT. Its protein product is CASSKEIRAPNQPQHF.

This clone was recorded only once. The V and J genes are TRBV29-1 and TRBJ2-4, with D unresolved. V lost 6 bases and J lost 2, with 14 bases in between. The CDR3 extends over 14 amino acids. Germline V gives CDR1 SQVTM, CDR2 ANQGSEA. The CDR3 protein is CSVFVPWPKNIQYF. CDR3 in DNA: TGCAGCGTGTTCGTGCCCTGGCCCAAAAACATTCAGTACTTC. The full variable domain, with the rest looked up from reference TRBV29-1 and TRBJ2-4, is SAVISQKPSRDICQRGTSLTIQCQVDSQVTMMFWYRQQPGQSLTLIATANQGSEATYESGFVIDKFPISRPNLTFSTLTVSNMSPEDSSIYLCSVFVPWPKNIQYFGAGTRLSVL.

In DNA form, the CDR3 reads TGTGCCAGTAGTACGCGACAGGGAGAAGTCAGGGGTGATGGCTACACCTTC. As protein: CASSTRQGEVRGDGYTF. The chain combines TRBV19 with TRBJ1-2, with 7 bases lining up with TRBD1. In germline, CDR1 is LNHDA, CDR2 SQIVND (reference sequence). The V gene end was trimmed by 4 bases and the J gene end by 6 bases; junction bases not matched to a gene: 17. There are 17 residues in the CDR3.

Here the CDR3 reads CASSSGQDSNSPLHF. Here the CDR3 DNA reads TGCGCCAGCAGCTCAGGACAGGATAGTAATTCACCCCTCCACTTT. The chain is built from TRBV5-1 and TRBJ1-6, with TRBD1 identical over 7 bases. The J segment lost 6 bases and the V segment lost 3 bases, leaving 6 bases of the junction unmatched. The CDR3 sequence is 15 residues long. The germline V gene has CDR1 SGHRS and CDR2 YFSETQ.